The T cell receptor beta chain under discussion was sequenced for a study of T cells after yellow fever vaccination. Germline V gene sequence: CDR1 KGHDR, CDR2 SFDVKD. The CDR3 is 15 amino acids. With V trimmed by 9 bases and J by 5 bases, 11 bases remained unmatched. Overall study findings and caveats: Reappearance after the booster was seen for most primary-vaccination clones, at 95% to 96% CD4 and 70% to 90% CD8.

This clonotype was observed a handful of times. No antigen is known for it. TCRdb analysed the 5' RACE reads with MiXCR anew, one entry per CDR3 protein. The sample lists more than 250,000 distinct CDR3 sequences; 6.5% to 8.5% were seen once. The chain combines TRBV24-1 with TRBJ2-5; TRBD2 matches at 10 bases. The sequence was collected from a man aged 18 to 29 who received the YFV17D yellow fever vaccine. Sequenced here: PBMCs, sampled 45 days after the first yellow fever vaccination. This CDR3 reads CATPGLAVTMETQYF. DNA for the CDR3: TGTGCCACCCCCGGACTAGCGGTGACAATGGAGACCCAGTACTTC.